The 6 T cell receptor beta chains below all came from one sample that was sequenced in a study of T cells after yellow fever vaccination. Each CDR3 protein gets one entry after TCRdb re-called the 5' RACE reads with MiXCR. The table records under 200,000 distinct CDR3 sequences, less than 9% of them present only once. The material was CD4+ T cells sorted from PBMCs, obtained 5 to 6 days after the first yellow fever vaccination. All receptors come from a man younger than 35 who received the YFV17D yellow fever vaccine.

This clonotype was found many times. The V and J genes are TRBV10-3 and TRBJ2-5, with D possibly being TRBD2 (7 bases). The CDR3 contains 19 residues. Trimming took off 8 bases at V and 1 base at J, with 29 bases between the two ends. Germline-derived CDR1 and CDR2 are ENHRY and SYGVKD. The CDR3 sequence: CAIGDRDIPGGAGQETQYF. CDR3 nucleotide sequence: TGTGCCATCGGGGACCGCGACATCCCTGGGGGGGCTGGCCAAGAGACCCAGTACTTC.

This clonotype occurred a few times. This chain uses TRBV18 with TRBJ2-7, with TRBD2 as a possible D gene (6 bases). CDR1 is KGHSH and CDR2 is LQKENI in the germline V gene. V lost 2 bases and J lost 6, with 11 bases in between. The CDR3 is 13 amino acids. CDR3 sequence (DNA): TGTGCCAGCTCACCAAGGACTAAGGGCGAGCAGTACGTC. It codes for CASSPRTKGEQYV.

This clonotype was seen ten or more times. The CDR3 coding sequence is TGTGCCAGCTCACCACCGGTGGTGGGGGACCGCAATGAGCAGTTCTTC. Protein: CASSPPVVGDRNEQFF. The chain has TRBV18 and TRBJ2-1; possibly TRBD1 or TRBD2 for D (5 bases each). The length of the CDR3 is 16 residues. The V and J ends lost 0 bases and 6 bases respectively, with 15 bases between them. Germline-derived CDR1 and CDR2 are KGHSH and LQKENI. Based on the CDR3 plus reference TRBV18 and TRBJ2-1, the full variable domain is NAGVMQNPRHLVRRRGQEARLRCSPMKGHSHVYWYRQLPEEGLKFMVYLQKENIIDESGMPKERFSAEFPKEGPSILRIQQVVRGDSAAYFCASSPPVVGDRNEQFFGPGTRLTVL.

This clonotype was recorded at least ten times. The rearrangement links TRBV13 to TRBJ2-3; no clear D. Germline CDR1 is PRHDT and CDR2 is FYEKMQ (reference sequence). CDR3 size: 11 residues. With 2 bases removed from V and 13 bases from J, the gap between germline ends came to 10 bases. In DNA form, the CDR3 reads TGTGCCAGCAGCTTAAATGGTCCGGAGTATTTT. Amino acid sequence: CASSLNGPEYF.

The table lists this clonotype with many counts. This chain links TRBV11-2 with TRBJ1-5; 12 nucleotides match TRBD1. Germline V gene sequence: CDR1 SGHAT, CDR2 FQNNGV. Unmatched junction bases numbered 13, after V lost 5 bases and J lost 2 bases. CDR3 length: 19 amino acids. CDR3 DNA: TGTGCCAGCAGCATGGGGGGGACAGGGGGCCGCTGGGGCAATCAGCCCCAGCATTTT. Translating it yields CASSMGGTGGRWGNQPQHF.

The genes are TRBV6-5 and TRBJ1-4, with unresolved D. CDR3 length equals 14 residues. The V end lost 0 bases, the J end lost 3 bases, and 5 bases lay between the germline ends. Germline V lookup: CDR1 MNHEY, CDR2 SVGAGI. DNA of the CDR3: TGTGCCAGCAGTTACTCAGCCGCTAATGAAAAACTGTTTTTT. Protein sequence: CASSYSAANEKLFF.